The sequence of this T cell receptor (beta chain) was determined in a study of cytomegalovirus exposure and HLA in healthy donors. This clone was recorded once. What it recognizes is unknown. General study results and limits: Later analysis identified a missense DCLRE1C variant that was linked to TCR beta V- and J-gene trimming. A later examination showed that TCR association rates differed by HLA locus, with DRB1 most and HLA-C fewest. Later analysis identified some 16,000 TCR beta sequences associated with HLA alleles, using a false discovery rate threshold of 0.05.

The V end was cut by 5 bases, the J end by 2 bases, with 10 bases between. This CDR3 spans 13 amino acids. Germline-derived CDR1 and CDR2 are MNHNY and SVGAGI (reference sequence). This PCR relied on a set of 60 Vbeta primers and 13 Jbeta primers. The protocol was immunoSEQ multiplex PCR, while the TCRdb copy is restricted to in-frame clones and leaves out a portion. The sample records more than 150,000 clones, 60% to 85% being singletons. The specimen sequenced was PBMCs. The TCR comes from a woman between 45 and 60 years old in good health and CMV-seropositive. The V and J genes are TRBV6-6 and TRBJ2-7, with D possibly TRBD2 on 6 matching bases. CDR3 protein: CASSPGATYEQYF. CDR3 bases: TGTGCCAGCAGTCCGGGAGCAACCTACGAGCAGTACTTC.